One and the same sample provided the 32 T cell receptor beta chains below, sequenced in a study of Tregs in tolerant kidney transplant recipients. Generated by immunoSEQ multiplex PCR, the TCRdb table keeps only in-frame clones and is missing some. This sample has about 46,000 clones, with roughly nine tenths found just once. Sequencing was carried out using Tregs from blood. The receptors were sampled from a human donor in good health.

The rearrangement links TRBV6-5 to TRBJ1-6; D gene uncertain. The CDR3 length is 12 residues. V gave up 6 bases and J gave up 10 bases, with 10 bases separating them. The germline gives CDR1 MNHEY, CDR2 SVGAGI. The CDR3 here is CASRANRSPLHF. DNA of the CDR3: TGTGCCAGCAGAGCAAATCGATCACCCCTCCACTTT.

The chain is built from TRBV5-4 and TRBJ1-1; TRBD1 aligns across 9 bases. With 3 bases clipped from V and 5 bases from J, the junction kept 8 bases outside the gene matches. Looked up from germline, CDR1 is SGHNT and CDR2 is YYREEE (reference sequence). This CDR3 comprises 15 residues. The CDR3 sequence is CASSWTDRGGTEAFF. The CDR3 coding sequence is TGTGCCAGCAGCTGGACCGACAGGGGGGGGACTGAAGCTTTCTTT.

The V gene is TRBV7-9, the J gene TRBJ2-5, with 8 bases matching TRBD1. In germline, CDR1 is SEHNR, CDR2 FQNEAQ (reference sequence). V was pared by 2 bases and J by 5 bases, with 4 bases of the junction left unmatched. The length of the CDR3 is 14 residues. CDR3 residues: CASSLRQGRETQYF. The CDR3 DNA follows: TGTGCCAGCAGCTTACGACAGGGGAGGGAGACCCAGTACTTC.

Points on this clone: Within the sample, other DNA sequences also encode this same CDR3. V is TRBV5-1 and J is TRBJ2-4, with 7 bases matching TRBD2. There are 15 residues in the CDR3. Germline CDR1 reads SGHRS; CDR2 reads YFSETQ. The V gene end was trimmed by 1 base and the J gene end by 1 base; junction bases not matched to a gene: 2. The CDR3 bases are TGCGCCAGCAGCTTGCTGCGGGGGGCCAAAAACATTCAGTACTTC. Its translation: CASSLLRGAKNIQYF.

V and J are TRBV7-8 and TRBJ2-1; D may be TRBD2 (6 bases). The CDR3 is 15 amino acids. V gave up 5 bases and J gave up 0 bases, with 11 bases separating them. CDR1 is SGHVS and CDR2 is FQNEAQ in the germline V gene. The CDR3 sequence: CASSLRGISYNEQFF. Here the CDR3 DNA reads TGTGCCAGCAGCCTACGCGGGATCTCCTACAATGAGCAGTTCTTC.

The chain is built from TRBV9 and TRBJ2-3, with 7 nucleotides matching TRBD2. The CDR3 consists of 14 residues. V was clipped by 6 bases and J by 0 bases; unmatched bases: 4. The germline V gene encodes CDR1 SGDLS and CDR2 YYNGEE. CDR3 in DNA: TGTGCCAGCACCAGCGGGACTAGCACAGATACGCAGTATTTT. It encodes CASTSGTSTDTQYF.

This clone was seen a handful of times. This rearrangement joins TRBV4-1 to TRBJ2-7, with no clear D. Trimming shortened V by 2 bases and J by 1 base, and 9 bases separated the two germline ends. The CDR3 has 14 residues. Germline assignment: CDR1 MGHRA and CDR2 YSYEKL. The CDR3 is CASSQRQDSYEQYF. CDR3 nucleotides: TGCGCCAGCAGCCAAAGGCAGGATTCCTACGAGCAGTACTTC.

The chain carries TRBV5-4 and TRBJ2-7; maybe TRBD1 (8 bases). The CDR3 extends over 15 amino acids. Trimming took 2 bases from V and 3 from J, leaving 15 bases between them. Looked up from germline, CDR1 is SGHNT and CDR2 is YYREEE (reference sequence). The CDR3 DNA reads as TGTGCCAGCAGCTTTGGACAGGGAGGGTTCTACGAGCAGTACTTC. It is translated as CASSFGQGGFYEQYF.

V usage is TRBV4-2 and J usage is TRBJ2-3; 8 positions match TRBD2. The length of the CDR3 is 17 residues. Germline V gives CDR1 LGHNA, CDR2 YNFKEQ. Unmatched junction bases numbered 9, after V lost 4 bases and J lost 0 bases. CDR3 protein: CASSPREGGQSTDTQYF. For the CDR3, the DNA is TGTGCCAGCAGCCCACGGGAGGGGGGCCAAAGCACAGATACGCAGTATTTT.

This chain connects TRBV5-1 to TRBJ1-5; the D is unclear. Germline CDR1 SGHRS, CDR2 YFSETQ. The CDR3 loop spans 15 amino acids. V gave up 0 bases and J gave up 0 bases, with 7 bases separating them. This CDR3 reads CASSLGSNSNQPQHF. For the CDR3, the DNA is TGCGCCAGCAGCTTGGGTAGTAATAGCAATCAGCCCCAGCATTTT.

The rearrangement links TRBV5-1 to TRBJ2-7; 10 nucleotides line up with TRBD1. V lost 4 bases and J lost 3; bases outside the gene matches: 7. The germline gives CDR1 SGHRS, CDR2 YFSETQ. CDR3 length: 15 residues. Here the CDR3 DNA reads TGCGCCAGCAGCCTGTGGGACAGGGGTAACTACGAGCAGTACTTC. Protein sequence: CASSLWDRGNYEQYF.

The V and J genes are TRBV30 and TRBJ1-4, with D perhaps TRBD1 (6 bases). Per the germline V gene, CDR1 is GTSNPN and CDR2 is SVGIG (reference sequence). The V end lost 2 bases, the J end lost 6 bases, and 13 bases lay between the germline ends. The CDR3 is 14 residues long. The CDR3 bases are TGTGCCTGGAGTCAGTGGTCAGGGGATGAAAAACTGTTTTTT. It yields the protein CAWSQWSGDEKLFF.

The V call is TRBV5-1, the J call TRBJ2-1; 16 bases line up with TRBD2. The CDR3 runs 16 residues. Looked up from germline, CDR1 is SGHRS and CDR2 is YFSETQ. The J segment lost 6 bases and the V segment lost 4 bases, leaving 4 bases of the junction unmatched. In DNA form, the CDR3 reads TGCGCCAGCAGCCTAGGGACTAGCGGGAGGGTCAATGAGCAGTTCTTC. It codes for CASSLGTSGRVNEQFF.

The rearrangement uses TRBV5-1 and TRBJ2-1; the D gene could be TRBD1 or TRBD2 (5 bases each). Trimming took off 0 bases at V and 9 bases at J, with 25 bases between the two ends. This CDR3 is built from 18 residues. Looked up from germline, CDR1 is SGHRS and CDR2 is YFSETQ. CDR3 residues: CASSLAGIGRGVRGEQFF. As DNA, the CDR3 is TGCGCCAGCAGCTTGGCCGGGATAGGAAGGGGCGTGAGAGGTGAGCAGTTCTTC. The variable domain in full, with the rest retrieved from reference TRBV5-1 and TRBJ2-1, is KAGVTQTPRYLIKTRGQQVTLSCSPISGHRSVSWYQQTPGQGLQFLFEYFSETQRNKGNFPGRFSGRQFSNSRSEMNVSTLELGDSALYLCASSLAGIGRGVRGEQFFGPGTRLTVL.

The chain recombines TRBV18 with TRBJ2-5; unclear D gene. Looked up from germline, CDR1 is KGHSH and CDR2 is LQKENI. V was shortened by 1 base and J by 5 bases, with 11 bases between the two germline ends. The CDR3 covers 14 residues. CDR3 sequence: CASSPLKSGETQYF. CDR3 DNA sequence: TGTGCCAGCTCACCACTCAAGAGTGGGGAGACCCAGTACTTC.

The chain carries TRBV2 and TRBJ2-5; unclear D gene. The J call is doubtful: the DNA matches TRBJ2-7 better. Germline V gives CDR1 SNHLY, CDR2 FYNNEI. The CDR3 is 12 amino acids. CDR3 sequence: CASSNSGYEQYF. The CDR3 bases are TGTGCCAGCAGTAACTCAGGCTACGAGCAGTACTTC.

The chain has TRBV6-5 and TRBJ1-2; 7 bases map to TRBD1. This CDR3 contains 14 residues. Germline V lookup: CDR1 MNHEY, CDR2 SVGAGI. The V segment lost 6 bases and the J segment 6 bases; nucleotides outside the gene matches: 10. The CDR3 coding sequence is TGTGCCAGCAGACGCGCCGGGACAGTCGATGGCTACACCTTC. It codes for CASRRAGTVDGYTF.

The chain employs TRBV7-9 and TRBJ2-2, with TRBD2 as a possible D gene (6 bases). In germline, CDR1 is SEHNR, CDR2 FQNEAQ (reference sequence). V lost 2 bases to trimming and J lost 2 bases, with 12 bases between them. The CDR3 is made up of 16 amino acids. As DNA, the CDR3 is TGTGCCAGCAGCTTATTGGGGGGATTTAACACCGGGGAGCTGTTTTTT. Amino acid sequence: CASSLLGGFNTGELFF.

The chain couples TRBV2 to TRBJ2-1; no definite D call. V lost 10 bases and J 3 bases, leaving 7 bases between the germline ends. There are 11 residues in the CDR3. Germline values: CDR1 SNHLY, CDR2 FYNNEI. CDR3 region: CATKNYNEQFF. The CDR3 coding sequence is TGTGCCACCAAAAACTACAATGAGCAGTTCTTC.

The CDR3 loop reads CASSPRGGSGINEQFF. Here the CDR3 DNA reads TGTGCCAGCAGCCCCCGGGGGGGTAGCGGGATAAATGAGCAGTTCTTC. The rearrangement uses TRBV5-4 and TRBJ2-1, with 8 bases aligning to TRBD2. Germline V gene lookup returns CDR1 SGHNT and CDR2 YYREEE (reference sequence). The CDR3 spans 16 residues. The ends lost 4 bases at V and 7 bases at J; junction bases unmatched: 13.

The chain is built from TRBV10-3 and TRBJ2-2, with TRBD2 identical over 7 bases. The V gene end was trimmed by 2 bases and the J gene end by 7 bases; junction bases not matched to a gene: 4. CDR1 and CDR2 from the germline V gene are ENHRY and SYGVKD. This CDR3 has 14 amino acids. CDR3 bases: TGTGCCATCAGTGAGAGCGGGATGGGCGGGGAGCTGTTTTTT. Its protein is CAISESGMGGELFF.

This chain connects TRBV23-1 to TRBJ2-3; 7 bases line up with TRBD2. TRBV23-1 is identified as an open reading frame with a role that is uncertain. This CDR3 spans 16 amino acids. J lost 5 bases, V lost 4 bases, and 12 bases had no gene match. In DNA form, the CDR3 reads TGCGCCAGCAGTCCTAAGGCGGGGGAATACGGAGATACGCAGTATTTT. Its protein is CASSPKAGEYGDTQYF.

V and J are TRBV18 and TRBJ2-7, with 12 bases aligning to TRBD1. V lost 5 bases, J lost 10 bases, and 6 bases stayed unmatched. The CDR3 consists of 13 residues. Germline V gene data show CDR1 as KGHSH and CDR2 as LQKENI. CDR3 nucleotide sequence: TGTGCCAGCTCAGGGGACAGGGGGCTTTTTCAGTACTTC. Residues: CASSGDRGLFQYF.

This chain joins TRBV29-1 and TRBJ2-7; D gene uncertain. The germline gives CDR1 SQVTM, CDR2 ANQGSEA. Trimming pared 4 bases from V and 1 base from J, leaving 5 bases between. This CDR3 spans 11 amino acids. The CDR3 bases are TGCAGCGTTGGTTTTTCCTACGAGCAGTACTTC. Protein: CSVGFSYEQYF.

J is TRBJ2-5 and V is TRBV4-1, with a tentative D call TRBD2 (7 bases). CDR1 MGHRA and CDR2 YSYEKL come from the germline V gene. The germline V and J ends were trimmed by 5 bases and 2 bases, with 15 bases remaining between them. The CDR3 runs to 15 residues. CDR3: CASSWGGAPQETQYF. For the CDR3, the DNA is TGCGCCAGCAGCTGGGGGGGGGCCCCTCAAGAGACCCAGTACTTC.

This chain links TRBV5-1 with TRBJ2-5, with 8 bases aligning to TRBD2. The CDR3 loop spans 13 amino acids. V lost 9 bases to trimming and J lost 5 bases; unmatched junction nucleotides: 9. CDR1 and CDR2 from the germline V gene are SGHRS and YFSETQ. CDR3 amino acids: CATSGGPGETQYF. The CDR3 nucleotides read TGCGCCACATCGGGAGGGCCGGGGGAGACCCAGTACTTC. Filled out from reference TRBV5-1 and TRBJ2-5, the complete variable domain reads KAGVTQTPRYLIKTRGQQVTLSCSPISGHRSVSWYQQTPGQGLQFLFEYFSETQRNKGNFPGRFSGRQFSNSRSEMNVSTLELGDSALYLCATSGGPGETQYFGPGTRLLVL.

The CDR3 protein is CASSEPGLASYEQYF. CDR3 DNA: TGTGCCAGCAGTGAACCGGGACTAGCTTCCTACGAGCAGTACTTC. The chain uses TRBV6-1 and TRBJ2-7; 9 bases align to TRBD2. CDR1 is MNHNS, CDR2 SASEGT, per germline. The CDR3 loop spans 15 amino acids. V dropped 2 bases and J dropped 1; count of bases not matched to a gene: 3.

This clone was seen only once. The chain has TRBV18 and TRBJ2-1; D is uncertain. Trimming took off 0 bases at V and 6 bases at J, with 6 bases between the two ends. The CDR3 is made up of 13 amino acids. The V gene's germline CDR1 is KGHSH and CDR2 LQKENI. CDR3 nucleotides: TGTGCCAGCTCACCACCGTTCGGCAATGAGCAGTTCTTC. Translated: CASSPPFGNEQFF. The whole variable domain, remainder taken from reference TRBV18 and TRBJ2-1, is NAGVMQNPRHLVRRRGQEARLRCSPMKGHSHVYWYRQLPEEGLKFMVYLQKENIIDESGMPKERFSAEFPKEGPSILRIQQVVRGDSAAYFCASSPPFGNEQFFGPGTRLTVL.

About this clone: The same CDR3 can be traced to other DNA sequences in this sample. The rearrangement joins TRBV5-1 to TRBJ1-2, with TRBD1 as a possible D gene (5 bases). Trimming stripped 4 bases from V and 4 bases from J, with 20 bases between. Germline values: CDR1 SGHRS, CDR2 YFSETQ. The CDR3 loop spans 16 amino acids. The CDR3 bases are TGCGCCAGCAGCCTGCTGGGGGGTCGGGCCCTCTATGGCTACACCTTC. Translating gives CASSLLGGRALYGYTF. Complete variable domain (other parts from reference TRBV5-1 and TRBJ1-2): KAGVTQTPRYLIKTRGQQVTLSCSPISGHRSVSWYQQTPGQGLQFLFEYFSETQRNKGNFPGRFSGRQFSNSRSEMNVSTLELGDSALYLCASSLLGGRALYGYTFGSGTRLTVV.

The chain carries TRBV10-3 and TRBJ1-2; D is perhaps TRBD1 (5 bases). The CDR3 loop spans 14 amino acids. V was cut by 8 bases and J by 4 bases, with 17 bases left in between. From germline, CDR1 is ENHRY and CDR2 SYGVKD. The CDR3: CAIGSRGMGYGYTF. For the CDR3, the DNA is TGTGCCATCGGCAGTAGGGGCATGGGCTATGGCTACACCTTC.

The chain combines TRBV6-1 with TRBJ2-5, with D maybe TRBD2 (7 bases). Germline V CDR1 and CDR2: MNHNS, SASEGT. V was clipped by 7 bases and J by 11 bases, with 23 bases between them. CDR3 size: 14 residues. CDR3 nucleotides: TGTGCCAGCACGGTTGCGGGGGCGTTGCCTGGGCAGTACTTC. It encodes CASTVAGALPGQYF.

In DNA form, the CDR3 reads TGTGCCAGCAGCTTAATGGCCAGCTCCTACGAGCAGTACTTC. It translates to CASSLMASSYEQYF. V is TRBV7-9 and J is TRBJ2-7; D call uncertain. The germline CDR1 and CDR2 sequences are SEHNR and FQNEAQ (reference sequence). CDR3 size: 14 residues. V dropped 2 bases and J dropped 0 bases, with 8 bases sitting between them.